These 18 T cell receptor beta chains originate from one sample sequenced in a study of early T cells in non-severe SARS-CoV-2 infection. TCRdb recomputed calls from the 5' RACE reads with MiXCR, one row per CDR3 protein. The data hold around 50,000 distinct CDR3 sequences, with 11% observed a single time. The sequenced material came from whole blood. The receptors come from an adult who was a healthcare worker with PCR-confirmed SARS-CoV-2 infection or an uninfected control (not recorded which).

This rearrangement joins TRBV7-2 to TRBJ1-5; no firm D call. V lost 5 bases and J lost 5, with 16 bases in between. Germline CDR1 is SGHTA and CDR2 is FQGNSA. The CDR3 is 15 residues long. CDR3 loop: CASSPGRRLHQPQHF. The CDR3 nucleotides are TGTGCCAGCAGCCCAGGACGGAGATTGCATCAGCCCCAGCATTTT.

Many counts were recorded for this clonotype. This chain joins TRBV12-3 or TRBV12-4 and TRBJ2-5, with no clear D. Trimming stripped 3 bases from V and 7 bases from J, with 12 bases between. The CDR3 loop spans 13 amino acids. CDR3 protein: CASSLPGGWTQYF. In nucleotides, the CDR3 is TGTGCCAGCAGTTTGCCTGGCGGATGGACCCAGTACTTC.

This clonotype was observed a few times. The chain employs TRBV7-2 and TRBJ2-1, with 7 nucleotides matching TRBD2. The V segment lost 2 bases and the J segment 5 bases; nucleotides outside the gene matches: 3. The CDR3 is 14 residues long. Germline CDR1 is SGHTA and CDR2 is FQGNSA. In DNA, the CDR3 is TGTGCCAGCAGCTTATCTAGCGGAAACAATGAGCAGTTCTTC. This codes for CASSLSSGNNEQFF. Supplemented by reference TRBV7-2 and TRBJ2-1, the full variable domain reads GAGVSQSPSNKVTEKGKDVELRCDPISGHTALYWYRQSLGQGLEFLIYFQGNSAPDKSGLPSDRFSAERTGGSVSTLTIQRTQQEDSAVYLCASSLSSGNNEQFFGPGTRLTVL.

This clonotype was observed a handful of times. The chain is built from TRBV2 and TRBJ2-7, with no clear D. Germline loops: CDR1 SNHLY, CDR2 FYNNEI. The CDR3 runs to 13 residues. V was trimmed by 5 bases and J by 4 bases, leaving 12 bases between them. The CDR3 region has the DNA TGTGCCAGCAGTCGACCAGGAGCTTACGAGCAGTACTTC. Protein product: CASSRPGAYEQYF.

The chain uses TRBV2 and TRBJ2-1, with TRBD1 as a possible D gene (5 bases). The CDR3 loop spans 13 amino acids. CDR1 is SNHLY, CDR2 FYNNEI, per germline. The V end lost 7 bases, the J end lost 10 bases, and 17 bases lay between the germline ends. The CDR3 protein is CASTELDIGEQFF. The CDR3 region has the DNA TGTGCCAGCACCGAATTGGACATCGGGGAGCAGTTCTTC.

The CDR3: CASRFCTGELFF. Here the CDR3 DNA reads TGTGCAAGTCGCTTCTGTACCGGGGAGCTGTTTTTT. The chain employs TRBV12-2 and TRBJ2-2. TRBV12-2 is a pseudogene. This CDR3 has 12 residues.

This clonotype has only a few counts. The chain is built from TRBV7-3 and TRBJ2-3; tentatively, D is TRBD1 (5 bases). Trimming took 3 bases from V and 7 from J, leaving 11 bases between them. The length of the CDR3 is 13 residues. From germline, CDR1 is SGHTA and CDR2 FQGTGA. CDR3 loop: CASSFKGENTQYF. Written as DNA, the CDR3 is TGTGCCAGCAGCTTCAAAGGGGAAAATACGCAGTATTTT. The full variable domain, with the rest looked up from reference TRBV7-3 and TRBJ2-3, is GAGVSQTPSNKVTEKGKYVELRCDPISGHTALYWYRQSLGQGPEFLIYFQGTGAADDSGLPNDRFFAVRPEGSVSTLKIQRTERGDSAVYLCASSFKGENTQYFGPGTRLTVL.

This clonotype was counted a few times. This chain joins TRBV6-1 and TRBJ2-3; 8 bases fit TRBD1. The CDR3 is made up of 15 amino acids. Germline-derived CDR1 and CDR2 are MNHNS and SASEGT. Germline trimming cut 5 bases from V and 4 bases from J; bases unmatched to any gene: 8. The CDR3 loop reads CASSSKTGDADTQYF. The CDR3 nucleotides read TGTGCCAGCAGTAGTAAGACAGGGGACGCAGATACGCAGTATTTT.

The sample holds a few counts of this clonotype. The CDR3 bases are TGCAGTGGAGGGGGGGGCACTTTCCACACAGATACGCAGTATTTT. It specifies CSGGGGTFHTDTQYF. The chain recombines TRBV20-1 with TRBJ2-3; D possibly corresponds to TRBD2 (7 bases). Germline values: CDR1 DFQATT, CDR2 SNEGSKA (reference sequence). V gave up 7 bases and J gave up 2 bases, with 19 bases separating them. The CDR3 consists of 15 residues.

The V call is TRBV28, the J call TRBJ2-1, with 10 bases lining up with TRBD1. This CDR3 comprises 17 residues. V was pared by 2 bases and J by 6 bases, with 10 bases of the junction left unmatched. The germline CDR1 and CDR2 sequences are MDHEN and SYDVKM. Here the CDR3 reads CASSLGGGQGLSNEQFF. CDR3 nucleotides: TGTGCCAGCAGTTTAGGGGGGGGACAGGGGTTATCCAATGAGCAGTTCTTC. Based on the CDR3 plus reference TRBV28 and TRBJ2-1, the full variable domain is DVKVTQSSRYLVKRTGEKVFLECVQDMDHENMFWYRQDPGLGLRLIYFSYDVKMKEKGDIPEGYSVSREKKERFSLILESASTNQTSMYLCASSLGGGQGLSNEQFFGPGTRLTVL.

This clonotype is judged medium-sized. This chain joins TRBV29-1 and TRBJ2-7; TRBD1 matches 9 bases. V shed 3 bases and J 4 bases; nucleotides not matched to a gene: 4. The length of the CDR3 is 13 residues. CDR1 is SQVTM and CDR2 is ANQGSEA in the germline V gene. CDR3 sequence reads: CSVETGGEYEQYF. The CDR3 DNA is TGCAGCGTTGAGACAGGGGGAGAGTACGAGCAGTACTTC.

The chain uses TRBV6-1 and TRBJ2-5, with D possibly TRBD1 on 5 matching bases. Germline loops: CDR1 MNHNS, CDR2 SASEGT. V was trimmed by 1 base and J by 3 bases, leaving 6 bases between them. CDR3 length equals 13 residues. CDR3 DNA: TGTGCCAGCAGTGAAGACAGGAAAGAGACCCAGTACTTC. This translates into CASSEDRKETQYF.

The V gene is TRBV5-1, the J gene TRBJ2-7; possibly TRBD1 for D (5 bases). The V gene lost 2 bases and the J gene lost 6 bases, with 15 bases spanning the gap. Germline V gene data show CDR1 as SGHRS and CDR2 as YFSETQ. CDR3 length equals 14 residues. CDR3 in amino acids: CASSFSQGTIEQYF. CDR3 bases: TGCGCCAGCAGCTTTAGCCAGGGAACGATCGAGCAGTACTTC.

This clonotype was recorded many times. DNA for the CDR3: TGTGCCAGCAGCTTAAGGACTTCCAACTATGGCTACACCTTC. It is translated as CASSLRTSNYGYTF. The chain couples TRBV7-8 to TRBJ1-2; D unresolved. CDR1 and CDR2 (germline): SGHVS, FQNEAQ. The CDR3 sequence is 14 residues long. V gave up 2 bases and J gave up 2 bases, with 9 bases separating them.

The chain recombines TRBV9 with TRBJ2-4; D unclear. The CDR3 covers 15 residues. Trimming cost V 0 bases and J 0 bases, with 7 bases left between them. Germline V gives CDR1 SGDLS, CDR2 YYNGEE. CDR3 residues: CASSVVVLAKNIQYF. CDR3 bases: TGTGCCAGCAGCGTAGTAGTTCTAGCCAAAAACATTCAGTACTTC.

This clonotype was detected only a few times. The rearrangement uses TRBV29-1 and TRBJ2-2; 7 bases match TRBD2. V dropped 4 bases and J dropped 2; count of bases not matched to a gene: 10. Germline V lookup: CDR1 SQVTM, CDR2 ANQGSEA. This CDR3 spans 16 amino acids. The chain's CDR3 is CSVAVASGVNTGELFF. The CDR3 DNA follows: TGCAGCGTTGCAGTGGCCAGCGGGGTTAACACCGGGGAGCTGTTTTTT.

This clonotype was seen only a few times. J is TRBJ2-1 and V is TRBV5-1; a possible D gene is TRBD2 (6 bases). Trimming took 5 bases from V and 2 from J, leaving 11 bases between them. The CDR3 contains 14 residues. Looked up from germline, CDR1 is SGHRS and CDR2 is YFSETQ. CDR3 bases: TGCGCCAGCAGTTCGGGAGACACCTACAATGAGCAGTTCTTC. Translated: CASSSGDTYNEQFF.

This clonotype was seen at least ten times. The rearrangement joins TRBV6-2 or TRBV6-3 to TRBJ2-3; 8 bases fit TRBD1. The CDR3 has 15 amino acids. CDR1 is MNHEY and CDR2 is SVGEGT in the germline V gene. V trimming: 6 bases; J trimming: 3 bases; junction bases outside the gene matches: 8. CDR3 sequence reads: CASSQGGQATDTQYF. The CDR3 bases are TGTGCCAGCAGCCAGGGGGGACAGGCTACAGATACGCAGTATTTT.